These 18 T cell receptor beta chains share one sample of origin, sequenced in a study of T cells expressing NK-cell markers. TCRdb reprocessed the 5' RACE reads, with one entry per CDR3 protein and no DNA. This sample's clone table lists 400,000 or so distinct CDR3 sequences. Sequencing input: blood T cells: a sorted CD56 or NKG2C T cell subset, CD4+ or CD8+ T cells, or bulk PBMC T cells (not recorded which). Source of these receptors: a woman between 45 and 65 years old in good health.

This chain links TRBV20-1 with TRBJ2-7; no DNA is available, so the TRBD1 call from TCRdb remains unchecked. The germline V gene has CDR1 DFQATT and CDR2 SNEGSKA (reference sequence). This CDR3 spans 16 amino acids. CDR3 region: CSASSGGARTSYEQYF.

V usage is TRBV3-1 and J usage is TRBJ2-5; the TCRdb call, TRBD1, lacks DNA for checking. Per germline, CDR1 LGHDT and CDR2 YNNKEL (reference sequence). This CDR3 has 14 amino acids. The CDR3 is CASSLQGPQETQYF.

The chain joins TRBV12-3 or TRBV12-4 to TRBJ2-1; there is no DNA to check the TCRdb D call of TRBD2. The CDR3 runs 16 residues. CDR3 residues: CASSSGLAGAYIEQFF.

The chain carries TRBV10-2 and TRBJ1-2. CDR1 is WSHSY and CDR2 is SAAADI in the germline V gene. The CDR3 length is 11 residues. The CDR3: CALGANYGYTF.

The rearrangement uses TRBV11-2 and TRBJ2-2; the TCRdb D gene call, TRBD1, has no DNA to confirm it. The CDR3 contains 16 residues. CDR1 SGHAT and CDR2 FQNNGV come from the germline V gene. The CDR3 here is CASSPRAGVNTGELFF.

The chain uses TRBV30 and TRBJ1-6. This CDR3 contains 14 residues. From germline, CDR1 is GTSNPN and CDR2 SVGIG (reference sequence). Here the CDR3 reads CAWSATLAGSPLHF.

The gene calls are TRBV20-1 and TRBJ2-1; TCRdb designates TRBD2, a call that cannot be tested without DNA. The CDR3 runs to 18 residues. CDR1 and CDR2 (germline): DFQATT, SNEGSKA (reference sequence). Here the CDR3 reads CSARGSRLAGTSYNEQFF.

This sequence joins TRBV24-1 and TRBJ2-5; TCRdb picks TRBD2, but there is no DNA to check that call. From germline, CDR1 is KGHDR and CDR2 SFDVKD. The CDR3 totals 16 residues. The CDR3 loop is CATSDPTRGLRETQYF.

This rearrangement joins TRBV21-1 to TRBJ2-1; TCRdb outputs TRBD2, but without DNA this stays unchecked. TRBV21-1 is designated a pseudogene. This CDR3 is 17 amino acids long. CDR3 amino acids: CASSKTGTSGMGGEQFF.

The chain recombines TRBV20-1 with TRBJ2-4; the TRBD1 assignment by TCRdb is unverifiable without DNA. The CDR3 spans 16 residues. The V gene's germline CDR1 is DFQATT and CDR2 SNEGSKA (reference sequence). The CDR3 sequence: CSASNDRQGASDIQYF.

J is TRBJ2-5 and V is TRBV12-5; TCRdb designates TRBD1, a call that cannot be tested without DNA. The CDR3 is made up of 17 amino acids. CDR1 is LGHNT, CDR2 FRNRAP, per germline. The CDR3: CASGSSPFRDKQETQYF.

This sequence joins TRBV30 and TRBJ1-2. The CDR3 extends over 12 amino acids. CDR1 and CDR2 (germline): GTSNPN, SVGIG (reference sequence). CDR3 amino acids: CAWNDRADGYTF.

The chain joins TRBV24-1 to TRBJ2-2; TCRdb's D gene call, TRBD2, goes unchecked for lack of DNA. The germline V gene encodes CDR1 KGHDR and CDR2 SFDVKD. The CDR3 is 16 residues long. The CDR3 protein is CATSDGSAGWTGELFF.

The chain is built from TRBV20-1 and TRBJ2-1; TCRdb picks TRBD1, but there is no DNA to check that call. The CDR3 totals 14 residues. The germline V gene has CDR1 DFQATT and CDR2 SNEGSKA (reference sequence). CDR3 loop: CSARVFGTSNEQFF.

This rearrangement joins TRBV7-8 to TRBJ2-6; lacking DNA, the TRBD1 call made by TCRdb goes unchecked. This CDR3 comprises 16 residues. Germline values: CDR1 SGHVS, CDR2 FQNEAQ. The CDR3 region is CASSLGGTPGANVLTF.

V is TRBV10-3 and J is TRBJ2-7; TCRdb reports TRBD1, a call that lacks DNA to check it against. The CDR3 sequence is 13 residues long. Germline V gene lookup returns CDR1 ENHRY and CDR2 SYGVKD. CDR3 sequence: CASYRGGMYEQYF.

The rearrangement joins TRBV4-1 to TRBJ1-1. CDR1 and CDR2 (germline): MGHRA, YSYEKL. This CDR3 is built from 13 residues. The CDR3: CASSHPNYGEAFF.

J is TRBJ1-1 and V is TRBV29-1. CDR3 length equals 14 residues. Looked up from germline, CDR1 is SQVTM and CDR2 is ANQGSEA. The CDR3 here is CSVLAGHLNTEAFF.